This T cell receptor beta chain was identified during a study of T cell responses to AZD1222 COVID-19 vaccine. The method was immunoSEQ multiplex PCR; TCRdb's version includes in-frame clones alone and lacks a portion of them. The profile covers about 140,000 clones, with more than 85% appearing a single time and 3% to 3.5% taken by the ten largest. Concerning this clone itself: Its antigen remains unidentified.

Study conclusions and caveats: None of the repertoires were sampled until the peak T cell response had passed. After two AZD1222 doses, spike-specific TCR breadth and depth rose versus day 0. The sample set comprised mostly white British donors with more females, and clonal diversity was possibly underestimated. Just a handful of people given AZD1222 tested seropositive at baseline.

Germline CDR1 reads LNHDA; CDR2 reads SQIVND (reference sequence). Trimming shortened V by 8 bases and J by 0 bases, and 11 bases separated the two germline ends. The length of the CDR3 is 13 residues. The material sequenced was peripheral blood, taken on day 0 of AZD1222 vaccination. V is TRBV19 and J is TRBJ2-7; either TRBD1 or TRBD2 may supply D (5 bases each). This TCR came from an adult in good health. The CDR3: CASRDGNSYEQYF. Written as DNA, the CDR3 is TGTGCCAGTCGGGACGGCAACTCCTACGAGCAGTACTTC.